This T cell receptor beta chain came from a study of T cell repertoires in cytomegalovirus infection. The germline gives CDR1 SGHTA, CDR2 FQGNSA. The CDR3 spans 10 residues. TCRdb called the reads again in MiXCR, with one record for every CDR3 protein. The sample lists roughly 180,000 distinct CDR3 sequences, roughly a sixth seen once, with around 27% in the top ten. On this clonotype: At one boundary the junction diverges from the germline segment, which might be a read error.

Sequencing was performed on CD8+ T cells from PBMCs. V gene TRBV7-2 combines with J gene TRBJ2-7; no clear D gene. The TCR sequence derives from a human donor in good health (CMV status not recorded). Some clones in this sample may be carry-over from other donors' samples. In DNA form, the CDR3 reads TGTGCCCGCAGCTCCCTCGAGCAGTACTTC. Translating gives CARSSLEQYF.